The source of this T cell receptor beta chain is a study of naive and memory T cell subsets. This CDR3 is built from 13 residues. Germline CDR1 and CDR2: KGHSH and LQKENI. V was pared by 0 bases and J by 6 bases, with 9 bases between. Two oligonucleotides, mixed equimolar, formed the beta constant-region primer covering TRBC1 and TRBC2. Nested alpha and beta constant-region primers with the SP2 primer drove four PCR rounds on ligated cDNA. An oligonucleotide with the SP2 primer and a 12-nucleotide UMI was ligated to the cDNA 3' end. TCRdb re-called the UMI-ligation and nested PCR reads through MiXCR, storing one row per CDR3 protein. This repertoire shows around 93,000 distinct CDR3 sequences, about 11% found once; its top ten account for over 0.11%. This clonotype has only a few counts. The antigen remains unidentified. Findings of the study overall: Between naive and memory subsets, TCR abundance power law exponents differed. Gini index rose across naive, CM, EM and EMRA in CD4 and CD8. Especially in CD8 cells, naive repertoires contained a few larger clonotypes, possibly CD45RA-re-expressing memory cells.

This TCR derives from a human donor in good health. This sequence joins TRBV18 and TRBJ2-7; D gene unclear. The material sequenced was naive CD4+ T cells from blood. CDR3 DNA sequence: TGTGCCAGCTCACCACCAACCCTGGGCGAGCAGTACTTC. Translated: CASSPPTLGEQYF.